The entry below describes one T cell receptor beta chain. Its specificity is not known. CDR3 size: 15 residues. Per germline, CDR1 MNHEY and CDR2 SVGAGI. V gave up 2 bases and J gave up 2 bases, with 13 bases separating them. The source of the sample is a study of tumor-infiltrating lymphocytes in localized non-small cell lung cancer. Study results and caveats: TCRbeta sequencing showed higher T cell infiltration in tumors than uninvolved lung. Each assay used a separate piece of the same tissue. Immunotypes IM1 and IM2 had similar TCR-derived T-cell fractions.

Libraries were prepared by immunoSEQ multiplex PCR; TCRdb keeps only in-frame clonotypes and omits some of them. The data hold roughly 25,000 clones, with approximately 71% observed a single time. This rearrangement joins TRBV6-5 to TRBJ2-7; the D gene is possibly TRBD1 (6 bases). Source material: lung tumor tissue. This sequence was found in a human donor with non-small cell lung cancer. The CDR3 sequence is CASSYARGFTYEQYF. The CDR3 DNA reads TGTGCCAGCAGTTACGCCAGGGGTTTTACCTACGAGCAGTACTTC.